What follows are 5 T cell receptor beta chains derived from one specimen sequenced in a study of breast tumors, draining lymph nodes, adjacent tissues (dated by TCRdb to the mid-2010s). Lymph node samples were obtained from the axillary draining lymph nodes of breast cancer patients. Libraries were made using multiplex PCR. Instrument on record: Illumina HiSeq 2000. TCRdb took the public reads, trimmed them with fastp at Q25, ran MiXCR for clone calling and kept in-frame beta chains. Each entry merges the rows of one CDR3 protein and shows their most common DNA and genes. The sample profile shows some 120,000 distinct CDR3 sequences; around 21% of them were found once. About 2.2% of the sample rests with the top ten. The sequenced sample was axillary lymph node tissue. These receptor sequences come from a female donor with breast cancer. Some clones in this sample may be carry-over from other donors' samples.

This clonotype came up many times. The V call is TRBV7-8, the J call TRBJ2-1, with D possibly being TRBD1 (5 bases). This CDR3 region has 15 residues. V lost 5 bases to trimming and J lost 8 bases, with 19 bases between them. CDR1 is SGHVS, CDR2 FQNEAQ, per germline. The CDR3 reads CASSPSTGRVYEQFF. As DNA, the CDR3 is TGTGCCAGCAGCCCCTCCACCGGCAGGGTATATGAGCAGTTCTTC.

This clonotype was seen ten or more times. V gene TRBV20-1 combines with J gene TRBJ2-2; 7 bases line up with TRBD1. The CDR3 length is 13 residues. Germline lookup yields CDR1 DFQATT and CDR2 SNEGSKA (reference sequence). V was pared by 2 bases and J by 7 bases, with 4 bases of the junction left unmatched. The CDR3 sequence: CSARQGVDGELFF. CDR3 in DNA: TGCAGTGCTAGACAGGGGGTTGACGGGGAGCTGTTTTTT.

Note on this clonotype: A read error may produce the germline difference seen at one junction end. V is TRBV4-1 and J is TRBJ2-6; the D gene is possibly TRBD2 (6 bases). Germline loops: CDR1 MGHRA, CDR2 YSYEKL. This CDR3 has 18 amino acids. This CDR3 reads CVSSQVWGRFSGANVLTF. CDR3 coding DNA: TGCGTCAGCAGCCAAGTTTGGGGGAGGTTCTCTGGGGCCAACGTCCTGACTTTC.

Concerning this clonotype itself: One junction end does not reproduce the germline sequence, and a read error may be involved. CDR3 residues: CTSRVSEPGTSGSQETQYF. Here the CDR3 DNA reads TGTACCAGCAGAGTATCGGAGCCGGGGACTAGCGGGTCCCAAGAGACCCAGTACTTC. The chain combines TRBV27 with TRBJ2-5; 12 bases align to TRBD2. The CDR3 runs 19 residues. Germline V gene data show CDR1 as MNHEY and CDR2 as SMNVEV (reference sequence).

There are a few counts of this clonotype. With a much larger clone just one base away, this may be a read error. This sequence joins TRBV20-1 and TRBJ2-1; TRBD2 aligns across 11 bases. The CDR3 length is 14 residues. Germline CDR1 reads DFQATT; CDR2 reads SNEGSKA (reference sequence). The DNA of the CDR3 is TGCGGTGCATATACTAGCGGGAGTTCCAATGAGCAGTTCTTC. This encodes CGAYTSGSSNEQFF.